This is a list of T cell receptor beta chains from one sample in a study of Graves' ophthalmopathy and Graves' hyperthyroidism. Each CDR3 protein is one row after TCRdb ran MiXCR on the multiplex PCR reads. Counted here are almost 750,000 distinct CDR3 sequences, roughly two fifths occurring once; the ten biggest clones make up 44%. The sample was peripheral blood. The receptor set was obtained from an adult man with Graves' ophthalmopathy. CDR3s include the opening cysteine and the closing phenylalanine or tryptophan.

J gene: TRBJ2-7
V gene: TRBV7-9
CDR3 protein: CAGSPIMARAYEQYF

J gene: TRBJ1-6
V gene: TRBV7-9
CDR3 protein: CASSAQDRGGSPLHF

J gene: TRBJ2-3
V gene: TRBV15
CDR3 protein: CATSTLAGATDTQYF

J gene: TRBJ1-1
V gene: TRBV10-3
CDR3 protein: CAISESLREGKMNTEAFF

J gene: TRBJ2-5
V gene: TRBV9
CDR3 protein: CASSVAATSEETQYF

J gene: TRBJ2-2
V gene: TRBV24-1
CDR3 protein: CASGLVGYGELFF

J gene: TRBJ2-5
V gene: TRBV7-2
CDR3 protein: CASSKGQVGETQYF

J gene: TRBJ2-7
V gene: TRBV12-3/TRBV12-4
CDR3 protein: CASSLRTGTVNEQYF

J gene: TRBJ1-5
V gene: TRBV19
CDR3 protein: CASSISRGVSQPQHF

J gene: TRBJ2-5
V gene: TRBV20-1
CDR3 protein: CSATFADRAVIVTQYF

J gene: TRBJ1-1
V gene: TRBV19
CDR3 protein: CASSRLGASDEAFF

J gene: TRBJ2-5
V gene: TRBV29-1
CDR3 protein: CSVANPDRWSAGTQYF

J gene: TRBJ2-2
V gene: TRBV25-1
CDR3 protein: CASSSGTSGHRGTGELFF

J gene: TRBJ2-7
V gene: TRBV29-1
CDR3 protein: CSVGSSTKTREQYF

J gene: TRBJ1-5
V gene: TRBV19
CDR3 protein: CASRRGQNNQPQHF

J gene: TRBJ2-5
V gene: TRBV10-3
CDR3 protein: CAISDTGEGETQYF

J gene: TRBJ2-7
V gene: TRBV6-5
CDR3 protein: CASRSKQREQYF

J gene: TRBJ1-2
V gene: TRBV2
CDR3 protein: CASSEARVGGYTF

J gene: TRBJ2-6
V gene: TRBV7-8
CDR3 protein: CASSLRSEANVLTF

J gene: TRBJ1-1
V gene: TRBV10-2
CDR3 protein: CASNADSMNTEAFF

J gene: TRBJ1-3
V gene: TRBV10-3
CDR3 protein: CASSYLIVVSGNTIYF

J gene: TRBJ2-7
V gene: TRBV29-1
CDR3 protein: CSVELAGGLISSYEQYF

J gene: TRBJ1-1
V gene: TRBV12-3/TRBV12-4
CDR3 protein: CASSQDTYTEAFF

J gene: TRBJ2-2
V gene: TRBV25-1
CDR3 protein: CASSVTGRNTGELFF

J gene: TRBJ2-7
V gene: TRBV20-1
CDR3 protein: CSARAGGVGEQYF

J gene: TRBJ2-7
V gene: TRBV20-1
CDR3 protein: CSGKPGLAGVEQYF

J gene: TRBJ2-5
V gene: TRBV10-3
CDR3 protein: CAIRVAPQETQYF

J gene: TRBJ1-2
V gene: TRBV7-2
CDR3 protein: CASSLPQEYGYTF

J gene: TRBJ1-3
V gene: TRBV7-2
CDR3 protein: CASSLGGFSGNTIYF

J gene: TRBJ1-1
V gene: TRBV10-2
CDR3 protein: CASKVNRAGTEAFF

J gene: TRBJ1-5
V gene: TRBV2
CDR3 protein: CASSDLDRVKQPQHF

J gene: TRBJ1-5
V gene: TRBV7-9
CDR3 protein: CASSHQTNQPQHF

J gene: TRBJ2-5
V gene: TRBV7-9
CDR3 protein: CASSSGQGAGETQYF

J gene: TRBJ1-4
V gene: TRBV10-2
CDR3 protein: CASSPTNRRGEKLFF

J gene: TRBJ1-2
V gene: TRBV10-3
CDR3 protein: CAISQGGNGYTF